These 27 T cell receptor beta chains share one sample of origin, sequenced in a study of Graves' ophthalmopathy and Graves' hyperthyroidism. RNA transcripts were the template, and TCR beta CDR3 regions were amplified from them. HTBI-primed RT-PCR formed the first round, and a multiplex PCR formed the second. A single record per CDR3 protein comes from TCRdb applying MiXCR to the multiplex PCR reads. The sample has 1 million to 1.3 million distinct CDR3 sequences, about 35% seen once. The sequenced sample consisted of peripheral blood or thyroid tissue (not recorded which). These receptors were obtained from an adult man with Graves' hyperthyroidism.

This clonotype was found many times. The J gene is TRBJ1-5, the V gene TRBV7-9; TRBD1 might be the D (5 bases). The germline gives CDR1 SEHNR, CDR2 FQNEAQ (reference sequence). This CDR3 is built from 15 residues. Trimming pared 1 base from V and 3 bases from J, leaving 10 bases between. CDR3 DNA: TGTGCCAGCAGCTTAGAGGCAGGGTTCAATCAGCCCCAGCATTTT. As protein: CASSLEAGFNQPQHF.

This clonotype was seen ten or more times. In nucleotides, the CDR3 is TGTGCCAGCAGCCCAAGCCACAGGGCCCGTAGCACCGGGGAGCTGTTTTTT. Its translation is CASSPSHRARSTGELFF. The gene calls are TRBV7-6 and TRBJ2-2; perhaps TRBD1 as D (6 bases). The CDR3 runs 17 residues. CDR1 SGHVS and CDR2 FNYEAQ come from the germline V gene. Trimming stripped 5 bases from V and 4 bases from J, with 20 bases between.

V is TRBV2 and J is TRBJ1-1, with TRBD1 identical over 8 bases. Germline lookup yields CDR1 SNHLY and CDR2 FYNNEI. The CDR3 runs to 15 residues. Trimming at V came to 6 bases and at J to 5 bases, leaving 11 bases not matched to a gene. The CDR3 DNA follows: TGTGCCAGCAGAGCCGGACAGGGAACATCTACTGAAGCTTTCTTT. It codes for CASRAGQGTSTEAFF.

This clonotype was recorded a few times. The chain uses TRBV7-9 and TRBJ2-2; 9 nucleotides align to TRBD2. J was trimmed by 11 bases and V by 1 base; bases with no gene match: 5. Germline CDR1 reads SEHNR; CDR2 reads FQNEAQ (reference sequence). CDR3 length: 14 residues. The CDR3: CASSLVAGVRELFF. The CDR3, as DNA: TGTGCCAGCAGCTTAGTAGCGGGAGTCCGAGAGCTGTTTTTT.

The chain has TRBV12-3 or TRBV12-4 and TRBJ2-7; D might be TRBD2 (5 bases). V shed 5 bases and J shed 4 bases, with 18 bases lying between them. The CDR3 loop spans 15 amino acids. CDR3: CASSATEAGTYEQYF. In DNA, the CDR3 is TGTGCCAGCAGTGCGACGGAGGCAGGTACATACGAGCAGTACTTC.

The J gene is TRBJ2-1, the V gene TRBV29-1, with TRBD1 matching 7 bases. This CDR3 spans 14 amino acids. Germline V CDR1 and CDR2: SQVTM, ANQGSEA. V shed 7 bases, J shed 4 bases, and the junction held 10 bases outside the gene matches. The CDR3 DNA is TGCAGCGCCCTCACCGGGACAGAATACAATGAGCAGTTCTTC. As protein: CSALTGTEYNEQFF.

This clonotype came up a few times. The V gene is TRBV12-3 or TRBV12-4, the J gene TRBJ2-2; D gene ambiguous. Trimming removed 4 bases at V and 4 bases at J, with 16 bases between. The CDR3 totals 16 residues. CDR3 sequence: CASSYGTPPFTGELFF. The CDR3 region has the DNA TGTGCCAGCAGTTACGGCACACCGCCATTCACCGGGGAGCTGTTTTTT.

The rearrangement uses TRBV12-3 or TRBV12-4 and TRBJ2-7; maybe TRBD2 (6 bases). This CDR3 contains 15 residues. V lost 5 bases and J lost 5, with 19 bases in between. CDR3 amino acids: CASSPQPGSFNEQYF. CDR3 sequence (DNA): TGTGCCAGCAGTCCCCAACCCGGGAGTTTCAACGAGCAGTACTTC.

The chain links TRBV29-1 to TRBJ2-7, with TRBD1 matching over 9 bases. The germline V gene has CDR1 SQVTM and CDR2 ANQGSEA. The CDR3 runs 13 residues. Losses at the gene ends were 7 bases for V and 2 bases for J; bases not matched to a gene: 6. DNA for the CDR3: TGCAGCGCCGGGACAGGGCTGACCTACGAGCAGTACTTC. Translated: CSAGTGLTYEQYF.

The J gene is TRBJ1-1, the V gene TRBV7-9; no firm D call. This CDR3 is built from 14 residues. The germline gives CDR1 SEHNR, CDR2 FQNEAQ (reference sequence). The germline V and J ends were trimmed by 5 bases and 6 bases, with 16 bases remaining between them. This chain's CDR3 is CASSPPAESSEAFF. The CDR3, as DNA: TGTGCCAGCAGCCCGCCTGCTGAGAGCTCTGAAGCTTTCTTT.

This clonotype was seen only a few times. The chain couples TRBV12-3 or TRBV12-4 to TRBJ1-2; a possible D gene is TRBD1 (6 bases). Trimming pared 6 bases from V and 4 bases from J, leaving 15 bases between. The CDR3 has 14 residues. The CDR3 sequence: CASRTSGVFYGYTF. The CDR3 bases are TGTGCCAGCAGAACATCAGGGGTTTTCTATGGCTACACCTTC.

This clonotype was counted many times. The chain employs TRBV2 and TRBJ1-5; perhaps TRBD1 as D (5 bases). In germline, CDR1 is SNHLY, CDR2 FYNNEI. The V end was cut by 6 bases, the J end by 2 bases, with 8 bases between. The CDR3 totals 13 residues. CDR3 in DNA: TGTGCCAGCAGGATGACAGGCAATCAGCCCCAGCATTTT. This gives the protein CASRMTGNQPQHF.

J is TRBJ2-5 and V is TRBV5-4; 10 bases are shared with TRBD1. Germline values: CDR1 SGHNT, CDR2 YYREEE (reference sequence). There are 15 residues in the CDR3. J gave up 5 bases and V 5 bases, and 9 bases lay outside the gene matches. CDR3 DNA sequence: TGTGCCAGCAGGTCAAGACAGGGGGCCCACGAGACCCAGTACTTC. Its translation: CASRSRQGAHETQYF.

This clonotype appeared a few times. The chain links TRBV16 to TRBJ2-7; D not certain. The CDR3 runs 15 residues. The germline gives CDR1 KGHSY, CDR2 FQNENV. Between the trimmed V and J ends, which lost 5 bases and 4 bases, there was a span of 18 bases. The CDR3 sequence is CASSRAASATYEQYF. CDR3 coding DNA: TGTGCCAGCAGCAGGGCAGCAAGTGCAACTTACGAGCAGTACTTC.

With respect to this clonotype: One junction end disagrees with the germline gene, perhaps due to a read error. The chain recombines TRBV5-6 with TRBJ1-2; D call uncertain. The CDR3 is made up of 13 amino acids. Germline lookup yields CDR1 SGHDT and CDR2 YYEEEE. CDR3 sequence reads: CAGSLGVGHGYTF. The CDR3 DNA sequence: TGTGCCGGCAGCCTCGGGGTAGGACATGGCTACACCTTC.

This clonotype was recorded a few times. The gene calls are TRBV6-6 and TRBJ2-7, with 10 bases lining up with TRBD1. CDR1 and CDR2 from the germline V gene are MNHNY and SVGAGI (reference sequence). The CDR3 extends over 15 amino acids. J gave up 2 bases and V 6 bases, and 7 bases lay outside the gene matches. CDR3 region: CASRGTGVHTYEQYF. CDR3 coding DNA: TGTGCCAGCAGGGGGACAGGGGTTCACACCTACGAGCAGTACTTC.

This clonotype was detected ten times or more. The chain joins TRBV19 to TRBJ2-7; the match to TRBD1 covers 9 bases. Germline V gives CDR1 LNHDA, CDR2 SQIVND (reference sequence). CDR3 length: 15 amino acids. J was trimmed by 5 bases and V by 6 bases; bases with no gene match: 11. CDR3 loop: CASSTEGQGGDEQYF. The CDR3 nucleotides read TGTGCCAGTAGCACAGAGGGACAGGGAGGCGACGAGCAGTACTTC. The full variable domain, completed using reference TRBV19 and TRBJ2-7, is DGGITQSPKYLFRKEGQNVTLSCEQNLNHDAMYWYRQDPGQGLRLIYYSQIVNDFQKGDIAEGYSVSREKKESFPLTVTSAQKNPTAFYLCASSTEGQGGDEQYFGPGTRLTVT.

For the CDR3, the DNA is TGCGCCAGCAGCTTGCAACCGGGGGGCAGGGGGTCGGCTGAAGCTTTCTTT. It specifies CASSLQPGGRGSAEAFF. The chain recombines TRBV5-1 with TRBJ1-1; 7 bases are shared with TRBD1. V shed 1 base, J shed 6 bases, and the junction held 15 bases outside the gene matches. Per the germline V gene, CDR1 is SGHRS and CDR2 is YFSETQ. This CDR3 has 17 amino acids.

In its sample, this clonotype was seen many times. J is TRBJ1-5 and V is TRBV2, with TRBD1 matching over 7 bases. Germline lookup yields CDR1 SNHLY and CDR2 FYNNEI. The ends lost 4 bases at V and 8 bases at J; junction bases unmatched: 11. The CDR3 extends over 15 amino acids. The CDR3 reads CASSGGQAIGEPQHF. CDR3 nucleotide sequence: TGTGCCAGCAGTGGTGGACAGGCAATAGGGGAGCCCCAGCATTTT.

This clonotype was found once. V is TRBV20-1 and J is TRBJ2-7; 7 bases line up with TRBD1. The CDR3 extends over 13 amino acids. Germline assignment: CDR1 DFQATT and CDR2 SNEGSKA (reference sequence). Losses at the gene ends were 5 bases for V and 1 base for J; bases not matched to a gene: 5. Written as DNA, the CDR3 is TGCAGTGCTGGGACAGCTTATTCCTACGAGCAGTACTTC. Translated, it gives CSAGTAYSYEQYF.

This chain uses TRBV20-1 with TRBJ1-1; TRBD1 matches at 10 bases. The V gene's germline CDR1 is DFQATT and CDR2 SNEGSKA (reference sequence). This CDR3 contains 17 residues. The J segment lost 5 bases and the V segment lost 6 bases, leaving 18 bases of the junction unmatched. The CDR3 coding sequence is TGCAGTGCGAGAAGCGAACCGGGACAGGGGATACGGACTGAAGCTTTCTTT. It is translated as CSARSEPGQGIRTEAFF.

This clonotype occurred many times. This chain links TRBV20-1 with TRBJ2-7; D remains ambiguous. The CDR3 loop spans 11 amino acids. Germline assignment: CDR1 DFQATT and CDR2 SNEGSKA (reference sequence). The ends were cut back, 4 bases at V and 5 bases at J, with 9 bases in the middle. The CDR3 region has the DNA TGCAGTGCTATTCCCGAAAACGAGCAGTACTTC. Translation gives CSAIPENEQYF.

This chain links TRBV10-3 with TRBJ1-2, with D possibly TRBD1 on 5 matching bases. The CDR3 length is 16 residues. Trimming took off 0 bases at V and 7 bases at J, with 18 bases between the two ends. CDR1 and CDR2 from the germline V gene are ENHRY and SYGVKD. The CDR3 here is CAISESKVSGGGGYTF. CDR3 coding DNA: TGTGCCATCAGTGAGTCGAAGGTTAGCGGGGGTGGTGGCTACACCTTC.

This chain connects TRBV19 to TRBJ2-7; D might be TRBD2 (5 bases). The CDR3 loop spans 16 amino acids. V gave up 4 bases and J gave up 3 bases, with 19 bases separating them. CDR1 and CDR2 from the germline V gene are LNHDA and SQIVND (reference sequence). The CDR3 sequence: CASSTKGGLANYEQYF. CDR3 DNA sequence: TGTGCCAGTAGTACGAAAGGAGGTTTGGCCAACTACGAGCAGTACTTC.

This clonotype was seen repeatedly, ten times or more. The chain joins TRBV5-1 to TRBJ2-7; 7 bases agree with TRBD1. Germline V gene data show CDR1 as SGHRS and CDR2 as YFSETQ. The trim removed 5 bases at V and 5 bases at J, leaving 7 bases unmatched. The CDR3 length is 13 residues. CDR3 DNA: TGCGCCAGCAGTATGGACAGGCCCCACGAGCAGTACTTC. The encoded protein is CASSMDRPHEQYF.

Ten or more counts support this clonotype. The chain employs TRBV20-1 and TRBJ2-2; D is uncertain. The CDR3 contains 12 residues. Germline values: CDR1 DFQATT, CDR2 SNEGSKA (reference sequence). Deletions cut 6 bases from V and 5 bases from J, with 10 bases between. The CDR3 nucleotides read TGCAGTGCGATATTCTTAACCGGGGAGCTGTTTTTT. It is translated as CSAIFLTGELFF.

This chain uses TRBV9 with TRBJ1-6; possible D gene TRBD1, 6 bases. Germline-derived CDR1 and CDR2 are SGDLS and YYNGEE. With 6 bases removed from V and 7 bases from J, the gap between germline ends came to 11 bases. The CDR3 loop spans 13 amino acids. The CDR3 nucleotides are TGTGCCAGCACCAGGGACACCAATTCACCCCTCCACTTT. Residues: CASTRDTNSPLHF.